Below, one TCR beta chain is given with its context. Profiled with immunoSEQ multiplex PCR; TCRdb holds only in-frame clones, not every one. The sample consists of roughly 1 million clones, about 80% of them appearing once. The germline CDR1 and CDR2 sequences are SGHVS and FQNEAQ. The CDR3 spans 15 residues. V gave up 4 bases and J gave up 7 bases, with 14 bases separating them. The entry originates in a study of shared clonotypes between healthy human individuals. The chain couples TRBV7-8 to TRBJ1-6; the D is unclear. The sample was memory CD4+ T cells sorted from blood. As for subset: CD45RA-negative fraction. This clonotype was obtained from a man younger than 35 in good health. Here the CDR3 reads CASSSTLGGNSPLHF. The CDR3 region has the DNA TGTGCCAGCAGCTCCACTCTAGGCGGCAATTCACCCCTCCACTTT. The entire variable domain, with the rest obtained from reference TRBV7-8 and TRBJ1-6, is as follows: GAGVSQSPRYKVAKRGQDVALRCDPISGHVSLFWYQQALGQGPEFLTYFQNEAQLDKSGLPSDRFFAERPEGSVSTLKIQRTQQEDSAVYLCASSSTLGGNSPLHFGNGTRLTVT.